Detailed here is one TCR beta chain. Data came from immunoSEQ multiplex PCR; TCRdb stores just in-frame clones and leaves some out. This table has 120,000 or so clones, about 89% appearing once. These data originate in a study of T cell responses to AZD1222 COVID-19 vaccine. This CDR3 comprises 17 residues. The ends lost 4 bases at V and 0 bases at J; junction bases unmatched: 12. Germline values: CDR1 MNHNS, CDR2 SASEGT. The chain uses TRBV6-1 and TRBJ2-7; 7 nucleotides align to TRBD1. The input for sequencing was peripheral blood, taken 28 days after the second AZD1222 dose. The clonotype comes from an adult who received the AZD1222 COVID-19 vaccine. The CDR3 DNA reads TGTGCCAGCAGTGGCATTTTAATAGGGGGCGCCTCCTACGAGCAGTACTTC. Its protein product is CASSGILIGGASYEQYF.